The 11 T cell receptor beta chains below come from one sample, sequenced in a study of ipilimumab plus nivolumab after autologous stem cell transplantation. Profiling relied on immunoSEQ multiplex PCR, and the TCRdb table lists in-frame clones only, not all of them. The sample comprises approximately 84,000 clones, 83% of which are singletons, and more than 2% rests with the top ten. Source: PBMCs, taken in a trial of ipilimumab plus nivolumab as post-transplant consolidation. All receptors derive from a male donor with diffuse large B-cell lymphoma.

The chain recombines TRBV7-2 with TRBJ1-4; D unclear. CDR1 is SGHTA, CDR2 FQGNSA, per germline. The ends were cut back, 2 bases at V and 0 bases at J, with 7 bases in the middle. The CDR3 consists of 15 residues. The CDR3 region has the DNA TGTGCCAGCAGCTTAACCGGAGCAACTAATGAAAAACTGTTTTTT. Its translation is CASSLTGATNEKLFF.

This chain joins TRBV6-6 and TRBJ2-1, with TRBD1 matching 8 bases. There are 14 residues in the CDR3. Germline V CDR1 and CDR2: MNHNY, SVGAGI (reference sequence). Unmatched junction bases numbered 7, after V lost 2 bases and J lost 10 bases. CDR3 sequence reads: CASSYGGTGGEQFF. The CDR3 DNA follows: TGTGCCAGCAGTTACGGAGGAACAGGGGGGGAGCAGTTCTTC.

The chain links TRBV2 to TRBJ1-1; 12 bases agree with TRBD1. The CDR3 has 14 amino acids. Germline trimming cut 7 bases from V and 5 bases from J; bases unmatched to any gene: 5. Germline CDR1 is SNHLY and CDR2 is FYNNEI. The CDR3 bases are TGTGCCAGCAACTGGGACAGGGGGCTGACTGAAGCTTTCTTT. Its translation: CASNWDRGLTEAFF.

The gene calls are TRBV18 and TRBJ2-7, with TRBD1 matching 10 bases. The CDR3 length is 14 residues. Trimming took 3 bases from V and 5 from J; bases not matched to a gene: 4. Germline V CDR1 and CDR2: KGHSH, LQKENI. The CDR3 is CASSPGTGDDEQYF. The CDR3, as DNA: TGTGCCAGCTCACCCGGGACAGGGGATGACGAGCAGTACTTC.

V and J are TRBV9 and TRBJ1-2; D is perhaps TRBD1 (5 bases). From germline, CDR1 is SGDLS and CDR2 YYNGEE. CDR3 length: 15 amino acids. Deletions cut 3 bases from V and 6 bases from J, with 18 bases between. Here the CDR3 DNA reads TGTGCCAGCAGCGCCCTTGCAGGGTCCGGCGATGGCTACACCTTC. The encoded protein is CASSALAGSGDGYTF.

The V gene is TRBV6-6, the J gene TRBJ2-3; D perhaps matches TRBD1 (6 bases). Germline loops: CDR1 MNHNY, CDR2 SVGAGI (reference sequence). V lost 11 bases and J 0 bases, leaving 15 bases between the germline ends. CDR3 length equals 14 residues. CDR3 amino acids: CAARGTLSTDTQYF. CDR3 DNA: TGTGCCGCCAGGGGCACTTTAAGCACAGATACGCAGTATTTT.

The rearrangement uses TRBV6-1 and TRBJ1-1; 9 nucleotides match TRBD1. Unmatched junction bases numbered 7, after V lost 10 bases and J lost 1 base. This CDR3 region has 14 residues. CDR1 and CDR2 (germline): MNHNS, SASEGT. DNA for the CDR3: TGTGCCATAACCCCGGGACAGGGGAACACTGAAGCTTTCTTT. Its protein product is CAITPGQGNTEAFF.

In its sample, this clone was seen a few times. The chain links TRBV20-1 to TRBJ2-1; D gene unclear. Trimming cost V 5 bases and J 2 bases, with 4 bases left between them. Germline CDR1 DFQATT, CDR2 SNEGSKA (reference sequence). The CDR3 covers 11 residues. The chain's CDR3 is CSAPAYNEQFF. CDR3 bases: TGCAGTGCTCCTGCCTACAATGAGCAGTTCTTC.

The V and J genes are TRBV11-2 and TRBJ1-1; D is perhaps TRBD1 (5 bases). Deletions cut 2 bases from V and 5 bases from J, with 15 bases between. Germline CDR1 reads SGHAT; CDR2 reads FQNNGV. The CDR3 contains 15 residues. DNA of the CDR3: TGTGCCAGCAGCTTAAAGGGGTCCGGGGGAACTGAAGCTTTCTTT. Translated, it gives CASSLKGSGGTEAFF. Filled out from reference TRBV11-2 and TRBJ1-1, the complete variable domain reads EAGVAQSPRYKIIEKRQSVAFWCNPISGHATLYWYQQILGQGPKLLIQFQNNGVVDDSQLPKDRFSAERLKGVDSTLKIQPAKLEDSAVYLCASSLKGSGGTEAFFGQGTRLTVV.

This chain joins TRBV7-2 and TRBJ2-1; TRBD1 is a possible D gene (5 bases). Looked up from germline, CDR1 is SGHTA and CDR2 is FQGNSA. The CDR3 covers 15 residues. The V end was cut by 5 bases, the J end by 2 bases, with 13 bases between. The CDR3 spells CASSLNLGAYNEQFF. Here the CDR3 DNA reads TGTGCCAGCAGCCTTAATTTAGGGGCCTACAATGAGCAGTTCTTC. The full variable domain, in which reference TRBV7-2 and TRBJ2-1 provide the parts outside the CDR3, is GAGVSQSPSNKVTEKGKDVELRCDPISGHTALYWYRQSLGQGLEFLIYFQGNSAPDKSGLPSDRFSAERTGGSVSTLTIQRTQQEDSAVYLCASSLNLGAYNEQFFGPGTRLTVL.

The chain uses TRBV9 and TRBJ2-5; 7 nucleotides agree with TRBD2. V shed 0 bases and J 2 bases; nucleotides not matched to a gene: 4. The CDR3 extends over 15 amino acids. Germline CDR1 is SGDLS and CDR2 is YYNGEE. CDR3 nucleotide sequence: TGTGCCAGCAGCGTAGTACCGGGGGGACAAGAGACCCAGTACTTC. Its translation: CASSVVPGGQETQYF.